The 6 T cell receptor beta chains reported below all come from one sample, sequenced in a study of regulatory T cells in long-lasting Graves disease. Regarding time point: newly diagnosed GD, antithyroid drugs for less than 3 months. Extracted RNA from PBMCs served as the source of the TCR library. For TCR beta, libraries came from iRepertoire HTBI primers and Arm-PCR of CDR3 regions. TCRdb itself ran the multiplex PCR reads through MiXCR, one entry per CDR3 protein. Found here are roughly 420,000 distinct CDR3 sequences, about 15% of them singletons; the top ten hold 23%. The same data also went into a second study, on T cells in Graves' hyperthyroidism and ophthalmopathy.

Sequences were derived from peripheral blood mononuclear cells (PBMCs), sampled at new diagnosis, from a patient treated with antithyroid drugs. Receptor source: a woman aged 18-29 years with Graves disease.

V usage is TRBV28 and J usage is TRBJ1-4, with D maybe TRBD1 (5 bases). Trimming took 6 bases from V and 8 from J, leaving 16 bases between them. CDR3 size: 14 residues. Germline V gene sequence: CDR1 MDHEN, CDR2 SYDVKM. The CDR3: CASRQEAPAEKLFF. For the CDR3, the DNA is TGTGCCAGCAGACAGGAGGCCCCAGCGGAAAAACTGTTTTTT.

The genes are TRBV3-1 and TRBJ1-3; D gene uncertain. This CDR3 has 14 residues. The V gene lost 2 bases and the J gene lost 4 bases, with 9 bases spanning the gap. CDR1 and CDR2 (germline): LGHDT, YNNKEL (reference sequence). The CDR3 here is CASSQTVPGNTIYF. The CDR3 coding sequence is TGTGCCAGCAGCCAAACAGTGCCCGGAAACACCATATATTTT. The complete variable domain, with remaining parts taken from reference TRBV3-1 and TRBJ1-3, reads DTAVSQTPKYLVTQMGNDKSIKCEQNLGHDTMYWYKQDSKKFLKIMFSYNNKELIINETVPNRFSPKSPDKAHLNLHINSLELGDSAVYFCASSQTVPGNTIYFGEGSWLTVV.

As to this clonotype: Possible read error: a much larger clone is one base away. The chain joins TRBV5-6 to TRBJ1-1; D call uncertain. The CDR3 is 14 residues long. Trimming removed 4 bases from V and 1 base from J, with 11 bases in between. From germline, CDR1 is SGHDT and CDR2 YYEEEE. The CDR3 protein is CASSVMTSNTEAFF. CDR3 in DNA: TGTGCCAGCAGCGTTATGACATCGAACACTGAAGCTTTCTTT.

This clonotype was counted at least ten times. V and J are TRBV19 and TRBJ2-1; D not certain. This CDR3 region has 13 residues. V was clipped by 1 base and J by 6 bases, with 7 bases between them. Germline CDR1 LNHDA, CDR2 SQIVND (reference sequence). The CDR3 is CASSIGQANEQFF. The CDR3 nucleotides read TGTGCCAGTAGTATAGGTCAGGCCAATGAGCAGTTCTTC.

This clonotype was found many times. The chain employs TRBV10-3 and TRBJ2-7; D not certain. Germline CDR1 and CDR2: ENHRY and SYGVKD. This CDR3 has 13 amino acids. V was trimmed by 6 bases and J by 1 base, leaving 10 bases between them. The CDR3 sequence is CAISEDSSYEQYF. As DNA, the CDR3 is TGTGCCATCAGCGAAGACTCTTCCTACGAGCAGTACTTC.

This clonotype was counted ten times or more. The V gene is TRBV3-1, the J gene TRBJ2-3, with TRBD2 matching over 10 bases. The CDR3 totals 14 residues. In germline, CDR1 is LGHDT, CDR2 YNNKEL (reference sequence). V lost 4 bases to trimming and J lost 5 bases; unmatched junction nucleotides: 3. The DNA for the CDR3 is TGTGCCAGCAGCCCTAGCGGGAGAGGAGATACGCAGTATTTT. Translated, it gives CASSPSGRGDTQYF.